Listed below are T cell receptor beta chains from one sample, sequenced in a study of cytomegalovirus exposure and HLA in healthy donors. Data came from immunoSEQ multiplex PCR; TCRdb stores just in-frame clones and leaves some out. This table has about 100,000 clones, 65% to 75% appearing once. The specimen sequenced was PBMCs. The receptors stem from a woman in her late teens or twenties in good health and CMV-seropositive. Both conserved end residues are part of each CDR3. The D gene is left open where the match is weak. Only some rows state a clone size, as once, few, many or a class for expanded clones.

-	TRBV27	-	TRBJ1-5	CASTPAGRADQPQHF	TGTGCCAGCACCCCCGCGGGCCGAGCTGATCAGCCCCAGCATTTT
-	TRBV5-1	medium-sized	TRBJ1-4	CASSLEVMDSFNEKLFF	TGCGCCAGCAGCTTGGAGGTCATGGACAGTTTTAATGAAAAACTGTTTTTT
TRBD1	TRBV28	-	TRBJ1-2	CASSLGDREGYTF	TGTGCCAGCAGTTTAGGGGACAGGGAAGGCTACACCTTC
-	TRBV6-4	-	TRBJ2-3	CASSALGGSGDTQYF	TGTGCCAGCAGTGCCCTTGGGGGTAGCGGAGATACGCAGTATTTT
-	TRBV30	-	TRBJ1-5	CAWSVSPDQPQHF	TGTGCCTGGAGTGTTTCCCCAGATCAGCCCCAGCATTTT
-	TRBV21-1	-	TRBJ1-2	CASSNKRDWRDGYTF	TGTGCCAGCAGCAACAAGAGGGACTGGCGGGATGGCTACACCTTC
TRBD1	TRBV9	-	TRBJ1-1	CASSPGQGVTEAFF	TGTGCCAGCAGCCCCGGACAGGGGGTGACTGAAGCTTTCTTT
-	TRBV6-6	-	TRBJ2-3	CASSDAGSGTDTQYF	TGTGCCAGCAGTGACGCGGGTAGCGGCACAGATACGCAGTATTTT
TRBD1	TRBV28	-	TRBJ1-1	CASTPGGKGPEAFF	TGTGCCAGCACACCAGGGGGGAAGGGACCTGAAGCTTTCTTT
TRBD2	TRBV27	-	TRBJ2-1	CASSSSSGSSYNEQFF	TGTGCCAGCAGTTCCAGTAGCGGGAGCTCCTACAATGAGCAGTTCTTC
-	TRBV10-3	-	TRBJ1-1	CAISDPLKNTEAFF	TGTGCCATCAGTGACCCACTCAAGAACACTGAAGCTTTCTTT
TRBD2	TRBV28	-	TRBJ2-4	CASIRGGTIAKNIQYF	TGTGCCAGCATCCGCGGGGGGACGATAGCCAAAAACATTCAGTACTTC
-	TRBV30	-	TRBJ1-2	CAWSASDGGGYTF	TGTGCCTGGAGTGCTTCCGACGGGGGTGGCTACACCTTC
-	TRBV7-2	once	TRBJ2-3	CASSLWESDTQYF	TGTGCCAGCAGCTTGTGGGAGTCAGATACGCAGTATTTT
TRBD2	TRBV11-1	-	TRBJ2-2	CASGLAGDPNTGELFF	TGTGCCAGTGGACTAGCGGGAGACCCGAACACCGGGGAGCTGTTTTTT
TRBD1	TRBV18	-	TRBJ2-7	CASSPVTGTYEQYF	TGTGCCAGCTCACCTGTGACAGGGACCTACGAGCAGTACTTC
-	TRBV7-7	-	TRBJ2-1	CASSLEGAHYNEQFF	TGTGCTAGCAGCTTAGAAGGGGCTCACTACAATGAGCAGTTCTTC
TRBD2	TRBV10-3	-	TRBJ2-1	CAIRGLAGEGNEQFF	TGTGCCATCAGGGGACTAGCGGGAGAGGGTAATGAGCAGTTCTTC
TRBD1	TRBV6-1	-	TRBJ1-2	CASSVAGTGAAGGYTF	TGTGCCAGCAGTGTCGCCGGGACAGGTGCAGCCGGGGGCTACACCTTC
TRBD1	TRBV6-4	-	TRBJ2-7	CASSERTGPYEQYF	TGTGCCAGCAGTGAGAGGACAGGGCCCTACGAGCAGTACTTC
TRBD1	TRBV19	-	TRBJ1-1	CASSPRDRATEAFF	TGTGCCAGTAGTCCAAGGGACAGGGCCACTGAAGCTTTCTTT
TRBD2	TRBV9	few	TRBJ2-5	CASSLRAGGQETQYF	TGTGCCAGCAGTTTGCGGGCGGGAGGGCAAGAGACCCAGTACTTC